What follows describes a single T cell receptor (beta chain). Its antigen is unknown. One base away there is no much larger clone; base qualities are not given. Other nucleotide sequences in the sample specify the same CDR3. The study profiled bulk TCR beta-chain repertoires in matched peripheral blood, tumor and adjacent normal breast tissue taken from roughly 17 patients with early-stage breast cancer. Before surgery, about 5-10 mL of whole blood was collected into EDTA tubes and then processed within 2 hours. Ficoll-Paque centrifugation in SepMate-50 tubes was used to isolate peripheral blood mononuclear cells. For storage in liquid nitrogen, PBMCs were cryopreserved as aliquots of about 1.9 to 4 million cells in about 90% FBS with around 10% DMSO. Genomic DNA was extracted with the Qiagen AllPrep DNA/RNA Mini kit. This sample is part of a study of early stage breast cancer tumors (dated by TCRdb to about 2017). Regarding the complete study: Of the approximately 15 invasive breast tumors, approximately 11 were found to be estrogen receptor-positive, progesterone receptor-positive and HER2-negative. Of the roughly twelve ER+/PR+/HER2- tumors, eight were classified as invasive ductal carcinomas and four as invasive lobular carcinomas. On average, each sample got around 10-fold read coverage. Across all samples, a few million templates representing about 1,100,000 unique clonotypes were detected. The paper's findings and limits, for the study overall: Because the cohort was small, analysis by tumor subtype was not possible. Sequencing bulk genomic DNA from unsorted cells could not capture chain pairing or functional markers like CD4, CD8 and FOXP3. Enriched TCRB sequences shared across patients were found to be mostly commonly generated sequences that were unlikely to play an important role in the tumor microenvironment. Repertoires from blood resembled normal breast more closely than tumor, and using blood as a reference for each tissue separated tumor from normal in about 90% of the 16 patients. Compared with adjacent normal breast tissue, tumors had higher clonality and roughly 2.5-fold greater T cell density.

Compared with germline, V lacks 0 bases and J lacks 3 bases; bases without a gene match: 1. The CDR3 starts with the cysteine, ends with the phenylalanine, and has 14 residues. Solely the CDR3 DNA is kept, with 42 bases framed from the first base. From a lookup of the germline V gene, CDR1 and CDR2 are MNHEY and SVGAGI. Each sample was amplified in two independent genomic DNA replicates, using approximately 550 ng for blood and roughly 1.5 ug for tumor or normal breast. TCRB sequencing of genomic DNA was carried out with the ImmunoSeq Intro kit according to the manufacturer's instructions. For absolute quantification, the approximately 30-cycle multiplex PCR included proprietary primers along with spike-in control sequences. Single-end 150-bp reads were used to sequence an 87-bp fragment spanning the CDR3 plus the flanking V and J genes. Seven samples, with two replicates for each sample, were multiplexed per lane of an Illumina MiSeq using version 3.0 chemistry. For the original study's pipeline: Raw data were processed by the vendor's proprietary pipeline, with both replicates merged into one result per sample. A clonotype was defined as productive rearrangements that share the same V-gene family, CDR3 amino acid sequence and J-gene segment. Clonality was calculated as 1 minus the normalized Shannon entropy (Pielou evenness) of TCRB abundances. T cell density was estimated by dividing total templates by the number of input cells inferred from the DNA input amount. Recon, run with its default parameters, was used to estimate overall repertoire diversity and clonality. Clonotypes with over 0.1% abundance in tumor and at least 32-fold higher abundance in tumor than in normal breast were defined as tumor-enriched. Sourced from immuneACCESS, this table was stored by TCRdb with only in-frame sequences that have V and J called. A share of the clones is absent; for the studies checked, an unresolved V gene accounts for under half, and the remainder has no known explanation. Clonal size and the V and J genes are those of that table, whereas D and trimming came from the DNA. In all, the sample holds 60,000 to 80,000 clones, and roughly 80% of those were seen once. Under 3.5% of the sample comes from the top ten.

The sample was blood. The chain couples TRBV6-5 to TRBJ2-7; TRBD1 aligns with 8 central bases. The TCR originated in a person between 55 and 69 years old with breast cancer. The nucleotide sequence is given as TGTGCCAGCAGTTACTCAGGACAGGGCTACGAGCAGTACTTC. This codes for CASSYSGQGYEQYF.